A selection of T cell receptor beta chains follows, all from one sample in a study of shared clonotypes between healthy human individuals. TCRdb keeps only in-frame clones here, not all; method: immunoSEQ multiplex PCR. This sample carries some 2 million clones, about 95% of them seen once, and the ten largest clones take approximately 1%. Sequencing was carried out using naive CD8+ T cells sorted from blood. These receptor sequences come from a man aged 18 to 30 in good health. Each CDR3 is given with its conserved first and last residue. D genes are given only for firm matches. Rows give clone size only sometimes, using once, few, many, or a class for an expanded clone.

>.|few|TRBV15|TRBJ2-3
TGTGCCACCACCCAAGATGGTAGCACAGATACGCAGTATTTT
CATTQDGSTDTQYF
>.|.|TRBV7-8|TRBJ1-1
TGTGCCAGCAGCTTAGCGCTACAGGGTACTGAAGCTTTCTTT
CASSLALQGTEAFF
>.|.|TRBV9|TRBJ1-1
TGTGCCAGCAGTACAGGGTTGGGCGCTGAAGCTTTCTTT
CASSTGLGAEAFF
>.|.|TRBV6-1|TRBJ2-7
TGTGCCAGCAGCCCGGGACTTTCCTTCTCCTACGAGCAGTACTTC
CASSPGLSFSYEQYF
>TRBD1|.|TRBV5-6|TRBJ1-3
TGTGCCAGCAGCTTTGGCAGGGGGCCTGGAAACACCATATATTTT
CASSFGRGPGNTIYF
>.|.|TRBV11-2|TRBJ1-1
TGTGCCAGCAGCGTAACCGGGCCTGAAGCTTTCTTT
CASSVTGPEAFF
>TRBD1|once|TRBV4-3|TRBJ1-4
TGCGCCAGCAGCCAAGGCCCAGCCGGGACAGGGACGGAAAAACTGTTTTTT
CASSQGPAGTGTEKLFF
>.|.|TRBV19|TRBJ1-2
TGTGCCAGTAGTGCCGGGGCGAACTATGGCTACACCTTC
CASSAGANYGYTF
>.|.|TRBV27|TRBJ2-1
TGTGCCAGCAGTTCAGTGGGAGATGAGCAGTTCTTC
CASSSVGDEQFF
>.|.|TRBV6-5|TRBJ2-7
TGTGCCAGCAGTTACGAACCTAACCTGAGCTCCTACGAGCAGTACTTC
CASSYEPNLSSYEQYF
>TRBD1|.|TRBV30|TRBJ2-7
TGTGCAACCGGGACAGGGGTCCACGAGCAGTACTTC
CATGTGVHEQYF
>TRBD2|.|TRBV11-2|TRBJ2-7
TGTGCCAGCAGCTTAGGACTAGCCCACGAGCAGTACTTC
CASSLGLAHEQYF
>.|.|TRBV9|TRBJ1-5
TGTGCCAGCAGCGTAGAGGGCTCTAGCAATCAGCCCCAGCATTTT
CASSVEGSSNQPQHF
>.|.|TRBV30|TRBJ1-6
TGTGCCTGGAGTGTCAATTCTCCAGGAGAATCACCCCTCCACTTT
CAWSVNSPGESPLHF
>.|.|TRBV10-2|TRBJ2-7
TGCGCCAGCAGTGAGGGGAGCGAGCAGTACTTC
CASSEGSEQYF
>.|.|TRBV10-3|TRBJ1-5
TGTGCCATCAGTGAGTCGGCAGGGCTCGGTCAGCCCCAGCATTTT
CAISESAGLGQPQHF
>.|.|TRBV14|TRBJ1-6
TGTGCCAGCAGCCAAGGACTGCGCTCCTATAATTCACCCCTCCACTTT
CASSQGLRSYNSPLHF
>.|once|TRBV7-9|TRBJ2-1
TGTGCCAGCAGCTTATTCCCCAGGGATCACAATGAGCAGTTCTTC
CASSLFPRDHNEQFF
>TRBD2|.|TRBV7-9|TRBJ2-2
TGTGCCAGCAGCTTAGAAGGACTAGCGGGAGCCGGGGAGCTGTTTTTT
CASSLEGLAGAGELFF
>.|.|TRBV11-3|TRBJ2-1
TGTGCCAGCAGCTTTACGCAGGGGTCTTTGCAGTTCTTC
CASSFTQGSLQFF
>.|.|TRBV29-1|TRBJ2-7
TGCAGCGTTGATCGCGGGAACTCCTACGAGCAGTACTTC
CSVDRGNSYEQYF
>.|few|TRBV7-9|TRBJ2-2
TGTGCCAGCAGCTTTTGGCAGTCGAACACCGGGGAGCTGTTTTTT
CASSFWQSNTGELFF
>.|.|TRBV5-1|TRBJ1-5
TGCGCCAGCAAGGTCCAGAGTTTTAGCAATCAGCCCCAGCATTTT
CASKVQSFSNQPQHF
>.|.|TRBV28|TRBJ2-1
TGTGCCGGCAGTACTTTTCGGAATGAGCAGTTCTTC
CAGSTFRNEQFF
>TRBD2|.|TRBV7-9|TRBJ2-2
TGTGCCAGCAGCAAGACTAGCGGGGCAAACACCGGGGAGCTGTTTTTT
CASSKTSGANTGELFF
>.|.|TRBV5-1|TRBJ2-5
TGCGCCAGCGGGATAGGAGAGACCCAGTACTTC
CASGIGETQYF
>TRBD2|.|TRBV28|TRBJ2-5
TGTGCCAGCAGGACTAGCGGGGACCAAGAGACCCAGTACTTC
CASRTSGDQETQYF
>.|.|TRBV6-5|TRBJ2-2
TGTGCCAGCAGTTGGGGACACCTCACCGGGGAGCTGTTTTTT
CASSWGHLTGELFF
>.|.|TRBV4-1|TRBJ1-4
TGCGCCAGCAGCCAAGAACCGGACGGCGATGAAAAACTGTTTTTT
CASSQEPDGDEKLFF
>TRBD2|once|TRBV6-1|TRBJ2-5
TGTGCCAGCAGTGAAGCTGGACTCGGGGGACTAGCTACAGAGACCCAGTACTTC
CASSEAGLGGLATETQYF
>TRBD1|.|TRBV11-2|TRBJ1-3
TGTGCCAGCAGCTCAATACCGACAGGGGGAGGAAACACCATATATTTT
CASSSIPTGGGNTIYF
>TRBD1|few|TRBV30|TRBJ1-6
TGTGCCTGGAGCTTGGGACAGGAGAATTCACCCCTCCACTTT
CAWSLGQENSPLHF
>TRBD2|.|TRBV7-9|TRBJ2-3
TGTGCCAGCAGCTCATCGGGGGGGACCCAGTATTTT
CASSSSGGTQYF
>.|.|TRBV27|TRBJ1-2
TGTGCCAGCAGGACCGGGGTAGGGTTTTCTCTTCATGGCTACACCTTC
CASRTGVGFSLHGYTF
>TRBD1|.|TRBV27|TRBJ1-3
TGTGCCAGCAGATCCCGACAGGGCTCTGGAAACACCATATATTTT
CASRSRQGSGNTIYF
>TRBD1|.|TRBV29-1|TRBJ2-7
TGCAGCGTTGAAACTCCCGGGACAGACACCTACGAGCAGTACTTC
CSVETPGTDTYEQYF
>.|.|TRBV7-9|TRBJ2-7
TGTGCCAGCAGCTTAGCCGGGACCATTGAGCAGTACTTC
CASSLAGTIEQYF
>.|.|TRBV9|TRBJ2-7
TGTGCCAGCGCCCCTTTAGGGGGGGACACAGGGGAGCAGTACTTC
CASAPLGGDTGEQYF
>.|.|TRBV7-9|TRBJ1-1
TGTGCCAGCAGCCCTGGGGCGGGACCGATGAACACTGAAGCTTTCTTT
CASSPGAGPMNTEAFF
>TRBD2|.|TRBV5-6|TRBJ2-7
TGTGCCAGCAGCTTGCAACTAGCGGCCTACGAGCAGTACTTC
CASSLQLAAYEQYF
>.|.|TRBV28|TRBJ2-1
TGTGCCAGCAGTTTATTGGGGGGCCCAAACAATGAGCAGTTCTTC
CASSLLGGPNNEQFF
>.|once|TRBV13|TRBJ2-1
TGTGCCAGCAGCTTTTCTAGCGTATCCTACAATGAGCAGTTCTTC
CASSFSSVSYNEQFF
>TRBD2|.|TRBV10-2|TRBJ2-5
TGCGCCAGCAGTGACCCCGATATGCCACTAGCGGGGGTCTTTGGGACCCAGTACTTC
CASSDPDMPLAGVFGTQYF
>TRBD2|.|TRBV7-2|TRBJ2-2
TGTGCCAGCAGCTTAGGACTAGCGGGATTCACCGGGGAGCTGTTTTTT
CASSLGLAGFTGELFF
>TRBD2|.|TRBV7-9|TRBJ2-3
TGTGCCAGCAGCCCCCGGACTAGCGGGGGGGTTAGCACAGATACGCAGTATTTT
CASSPRTSGGVSTDTQYF
>.|.|TRBV5-1|TRBJ1-5
TGCGCCAGCAGCTTGGAGGGCGTCACCCCGGAGCAGCCCCAGCATTTT
CASSLEGVTPEQPQHF
>TRBD2|.|TRBV30|TRBJ2-1
TGTGCCTGGACGGGGTGGGGAGGTAGTGAGACTAGCGAATACTCCTACAATGAGCAGTTCTTC
CAWTGWGGSETSEYSYNEQFF
>.|once|TRBV6-5|TRBJ2-7
TGTGCCAGCAGTTACCCCGGGGGCAGGCCTAGGTACGAGCAGTACTTC
CASSYPGGRPRYEQYF
>TRBD2|.|TRBV7-9|TRBJ2-7
TGTGCCAGCAGCTTTCGGTGGGGAGCGGGAGTGATTGACGAGCAGTACTTC
CASSFRWGAGVIDEQYF